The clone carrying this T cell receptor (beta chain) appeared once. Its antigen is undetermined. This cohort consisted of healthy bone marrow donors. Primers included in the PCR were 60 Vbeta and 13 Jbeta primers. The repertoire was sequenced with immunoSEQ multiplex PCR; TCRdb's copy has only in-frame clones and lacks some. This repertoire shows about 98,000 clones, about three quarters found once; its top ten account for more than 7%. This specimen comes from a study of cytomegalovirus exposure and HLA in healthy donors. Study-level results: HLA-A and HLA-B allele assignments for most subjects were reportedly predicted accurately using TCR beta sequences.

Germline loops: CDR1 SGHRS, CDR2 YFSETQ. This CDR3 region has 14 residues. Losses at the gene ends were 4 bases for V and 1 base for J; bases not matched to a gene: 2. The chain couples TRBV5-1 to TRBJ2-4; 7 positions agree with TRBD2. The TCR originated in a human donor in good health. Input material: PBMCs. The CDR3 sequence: CASSPGGAKNIQYF. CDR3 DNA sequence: TGCGCCAGCAGCCCCGGGGGGGCCAAAAACATTCAGTACTTC.